This TCR beta chain was retrieved from a study of vaccination and CD4 T cells after COVID-19 (dated by TCRdb to about 2022). Study-level background: Convalescent patients had a positive SARS-CoV-2 result on nasal swab PCR, and of these patients, under ten had mild disease and one had severe disease. Participants received two doses of either the Pfizer-BioNTech BNT162b2 vaccine (n=8) or the Moderna mRNA-1273 vaccine (n=2). Control cultures used a CEFX viral epitope pool as positive control, an HIV-1 Nef peptide pool as negative control, or no peptide. Post-COVID blood samples from convalescent patients were collected a median of 101 days after diagnosis, with a range of 35 to 161 days. The convalescent cohort included six males and four females, with two Hispanic individuals, seven Caucasians, two Asians and one multiracial person. Post-vaccine blood samples were collected a median of around 2.5 months after the second vaccine dose, ranging from about 14 to 241 days. In about 11 COVID-19 convalescent patients and a handful of infection-naive healthy vaccine recipients, the spike-specific CD4+ TCR repertoire before mRNA vaccination was compared with the repertoire after mRNA vaccination. Culture stimuli were overlapping spike peptide pools from SARS-CoV-2 and from the common cold coronaviruses HCoV-NL63, HCoV-OC43 and HCoV-229E.

The library was obtained by PCR. At the Johns Hopkins FTIC core, DNA from the cultured CD4+ T cells underwent TCR sequencing with the Oncomine TCR Beta short-read assay. The QIAamp micro DNA kit was used to extract genomic DNA from the cultured CD4+ T cells. Oncomine TCR Beta libraries from cultured CD4+ T cells were pooled with unique dual indexes and sequenced on an Illumina iSeq 100. Per the authors' processing: Non-productive sequences were removed, and CDR3s not starting with C, not ending with F or W, or shorter than 7 amino acids were discarded. Antigen-specific clonotypes were identified with the MANAFEST web application by comparing peptide-stimulated wells with reference and other culture wells. An FDR below 0.05, an odds ratio above 5, and a productive frequency above 0.1% in at least two of three replicate wells were required for clones to be considered positive. A clonotype counted as cross-reactive if it showed significant expansion both in the SARS-CoV-2 spike wells and in at least one common cold coronavirus spike condition. CDR3 homology was assessed with Levenshtein distances (stringdist) and unrooted phylogenetic trees (ape) in R version 3.6.1. Starting from the raw public reads, TCRdb applied fastp trimming at Q25, assembled clones with MiXCR and retained in-frame beta chains. When rows share a CDR3 protein, they turn into one entry using the most common DNA and genes. The V and J calls come from TCRdb's annotation, not from the publication. The sample table holds over 20,000 distinct CDR3 sequences, of which about 50% were seen once. Approximately 5.8% of the sample is taken by the ten largest.

Beyond this particular receptor, the publication reports: Among convalescent patients, a median about 86% of the SARS-CoV-2-reactive clones seen after vaccination appeared only after vaccination, which suggests priming specific to the vaccine. Nearly all vaccine-specific clones in convalescent patients (304 of 307) were mono-reactive for SARS-CoV-2 spike rather than cross-reactive with common cold coronaviruses. Although the median number of SARS-CoV-2-reactive clonotypes went up from fewer than 25 after infection to more than 30 after vaccination, the increase was not significant. The number of convalescent patients in the study was relatively small, and the study did not examine early timepoints following natural infection.

From the cysteine up to the phenylalanine, the CDR3 has a length of 14 residues. CDR3 DNA only is kept here, 42 bases in frame from base 1. The germline V gene (reference sequence) yields LNHDA for CDR1 and SQIVND for CDR2. The junction shows trimming of 3 bases on V and 5 bases on J, and the gene matches do not reach 5 bases of it. This clonotype came up once. No cognate antigen has been identified for it. Qualities for individual bases were not recorded, and no much larger clone is one base off. One read gives only weak evidence. Per the publication, the treatment or condition label means: 10-day PBMC culture with coronavirus spike peptide pools or control peptides (ViraFEST assay). To expand antigen-specific T cells with peptide pools and then pick out the expanded clonotypes through TCR sequencing, the study relied on the ViraFEST assay. The convalescent patients' positive SARS-CoV-2 PCR tests were from March to December 2020, which was before the Alpha, Beta and Delta variants emerged in the United States. Over 1.5 million PBMCs per well were cultured in IMDM with approximately 4.9% human AB serum and roughly 9.3 IU/ml IL-2, plus 10 ug/ml peptide pools. On days 3 and 7, half of the culture medium was replaced with fresh IL-2-containing medium. CD4+ T cells were isolated after about 10 days of culture through negative selection using the EasySep CD4+ T cell isolation kit. PBMCs were separated from whole blood using Ficoll-Paque Plus gradient centrifugation and then either used fresh or cryopreserved at -140C. In general, triplicate wells were set up for every culture condition.

The sequenced material came from CD4+ T cells from blood, cultured in vitro. The clonotype originates from a human donor who had recovered from COVID-19. The V and J genes are TRBV19 and TRBJ1-1, with 8 central nucleotides matching TRBD1. This receptor carries the CDR3 CASSIATGVTEAFF. The nucleotide sequence reads TGTGCCAGTAGTATTGCGACAGGGGTAACTGAAGCTTTCTTT.